This T cell receptor (beta chain) comes out of a study of shared clonotypes between healthy human individuals. Libraries were prepared by immunoSEQ multiplex PCR; TCRdb keeps only in-frame clonotypes and omits some of them. In the table there are approximately 320,000 clones, about 74% of which are singletons. CDR1 SNHLY and CDR2 FYNNEI come from the germline V gene. This CDR3 has 13 residues. V lost 6 bases and J lost 2; bases outside the gene matches: 3. Specimen: memory CD4+ T cells sorted from blood. The subset: CD45RA-negative fraction. This receptor was taken from a man aged 30 to 39 in good health. The J gene is TRBJ1-1, the V gene TRBV2; 7 nucleotides match TRBD1. DNA of the CDR3: TGTGCCAGCAGGAGGGGGCTCAACACTGAAGCTTTCTTT. Translated, it gives CASRRGLNTEAFF. The variable domain in full, completed from reference TRBV2 and TRBJ1-1, reads EPEVTQTPSHQVTQMGQEVILRCVPISNHLYFYWYRQILGQKVEFLVSFYNNEISEKSEIFDDQFSVERPDGSNFTLKIRSTKLEDSAMYFCASRRGLNTEAFFGQGTRLTVV.